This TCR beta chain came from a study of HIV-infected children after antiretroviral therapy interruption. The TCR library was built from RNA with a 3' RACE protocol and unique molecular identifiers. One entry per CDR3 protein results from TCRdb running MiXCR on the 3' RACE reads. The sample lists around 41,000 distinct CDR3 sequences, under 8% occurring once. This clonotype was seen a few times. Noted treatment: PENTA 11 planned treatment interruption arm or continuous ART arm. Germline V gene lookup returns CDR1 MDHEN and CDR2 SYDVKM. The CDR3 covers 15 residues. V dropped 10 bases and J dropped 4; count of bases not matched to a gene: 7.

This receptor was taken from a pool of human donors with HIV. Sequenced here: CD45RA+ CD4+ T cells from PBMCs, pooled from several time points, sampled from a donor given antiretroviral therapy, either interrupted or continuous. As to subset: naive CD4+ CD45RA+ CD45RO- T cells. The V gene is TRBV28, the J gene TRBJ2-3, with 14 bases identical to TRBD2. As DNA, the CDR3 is TGTGCCATCAAGACTAGCGGGGGGGGCGCAGATACGCAGTATTTT. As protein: CAIKTSGGGADTQYF.